This record covers a single T cell receptor (beta chain). These data originate in a study of a mutant IDH1 vaccine in newly diagnosed glioma. Study-wide background: The treated group averaged 40.4 years old and was around 62% male, around 38% female. Earlier treatment was radiotherapy, temozolomide, or both, with most getting both.

Time point given: baseline, week 1 (first vaccination visit). Treatment defined: pre-vaccination baseline after standard-of-care therapy. TCRdb's copy holds only in-frame clones and misses some; the assay was immunoSEQ multiplex PCR. In the table there are some 61,000 clones, roughly 85% of which are singletons. Germline V gene sequence: CDR1 MNHNY, CDR2 SVGAGI (reference sequence). The CDR3 is 16 residues long. Trimming removed 5 bases at V and 0 bases at J, with 14 bases between. The chain carries TRBV6-6 and TRBJ1-5; no reliable D call. The sequenced sample was PBMCs, obtained from a glioma patient treated with radiotherapy, temozolomide or both. This clonotype was sampled from a man in his thirties or forties with glioma. CDR3 bases: TGTGCCAGCAGTGCGTATAGGACGTATAGCAATCAGCCCCAGCATTTT. Encoded protein: CASSAYRTYSNQPQHF.